What follows are 3 T cell receptor beta chains derived from one specimen sequenced in a study of blood T cell repertoires in COVID-19. Method: immunoSEQ multiplex PCR; TCRdb's copy keeps in-frame clones and lacks some. The sample has 300,000 or so clones, around nine tenths seen once. Material: PBMCs or T cells enriched from blood (not recorded which). The receptors shown here come from a woman aged 45 to 65 who had been exposed to COVID-19.

This rearrangement joins TRBV11-2 to TRBJ1-1; 9 bases fit TRBD1. J gave up 5 bases and V 5 bases, and 9 bases lay outside the gene matches. Germline values: CDR1 SGHAT, CDR2 FQNNGV. The CDR3 is made up of 15 amino acids. CDR3 nucleotides: TGTGCCAGCAGCCTTAGCGGGACAGGGTATACTGAAGCTTTCTTT. Protein: CASSLSGTGYTEAFF.

The chain employs TRBV5-1 and TRBJ2-4, with 7 bases fitting TRBD1. The CDR3 consists of 14 residues. CDR1 and CDR2 from the germline V gene are SGHRS and YFSETQ. V lost 0 bases to trimming and J lost 9 bases; unmatched junction nucleotides: 6. CDR3 nucleotides: TGCGCCAGCAGCTTGGGACAGGGCGTCGGCATTCAGTACTTC. Protein sequence: CASSLGQGVGIQYF.

J is TRBJ2-7 and V is TRBV7-8; D is undetermined. Germline values: CDR1 SGHVS, CDR2 FQNEAQ. Trimming stripped 4 bases from V and 1 base from J, with 14 bases between. The length of the CDR3 is 15 residues. CDR3 region: CASSSYDTHSYEQYF. In DNA, the CDR3 is TGTGCCAGCAGCTCGTATGACACCCATTCCTACGAGCAGTACTTC.